Listed below are T cell receptor beta chains from one sample, sequenced in a study of blood T cell repertoires in COVID-19. Profiled with immunoSEQ multiplex PCR; TCRdb holds only in-frame clones, not every one. The sample lists about 62,000 clones, around 86% occurring once. What was sequenced was peripheral blood. The receptors were gathered from a woman of 80 years or more with acute or convalescent COVID-19. Both conserved end residues are part of each CDR3. The D gene is left open where the match is weak. Size tells how often a clone was seen (once, few, many) or the class of an expanded clone, and some rows leave it out.

d_call	clone_size	j_call	v_call	cdr3_aa	cdr3_nt
TRBD2	-	TRBJ2-3	TRBV12-5	CASGNPFALLAGADTQYF	TGTGCTAGTGGGAACCCTTTCGCTCTACTAGCGGGGGCAGATACGCAGTATTTT
-	-	TRBJ1-1	TRBV10-1	CASSAQGNTEAFF	TGCGCCAGCAGCGCTCAGGGAAACACTGAAGCTTTCTTT
TRBD1	-	TRBJ2-3	TRBV5-1	CASSSFTGAPDTQYF	TGCGCCAGCAGCTCATTTACAGGGGCCCCCGATACGCAGTATTTT
TRBD1	-	TRBJ1-2	TRBV27	CASSPGQGSGYTF	TGTGCCAGCAGTCCTGGACAGGGGTCTGGCTACACCTTC
-	-	TRBJ1-3	TRBV9	CASSLGGSGNTIYF	TGTGCCAGCAGCCTCGGGGGCTCTGGAAACACCATATATTTT
-	-	TRBJ2-7	TRBV20-1	CSASFRGYGEQYF	TGCAGTGCTAGTTTCCGGGGATACGGCGAGCAGTACTTC
-	-	TRBJ2-3	TRBV30	CAWSVLGGTATDTQYF	TGTGCCTGGAGTGTACTTGGGGGGACGGCCACAGATACGCAGTATTTT
TRBD1	-	TRBJ2-4	TRBV4-1	CASSRGQGDIQYF	TGCGCCAGCAGCCGAGGACAGGGAGACATTCAGTACTTC
TRBD1	-	TRBJ2-5	TRBV3-1/TRBV3-2	CASSPSTGEETQYF	TGTGCCAGCAGCCCCTCAACAGGGGAAGAGACCCAGTACTTC
TRBD1	-	TRBJ2-3	TRBV7-9	CASSDTGDRGTDTQYF	TGTGCCAGCAGTGATACAGGGGATAGAGGCACAGATACGCAGTATTTT
-	-	TRBJ2-5	TRBV15	CATSSRDSQETQYF	TGTGCCACCAGCTCCCGGGACTCCCAAGAGACCCAGTACTTC
TRBD1	-	TRBJ1-4	TRBV3-1/TRBV3-2	CASSHGTGWAQGSEKLFF	TGTGCCAGCAGCCACGGGACAGGGTGGGCCCAGGGGAGTGAAAAACTGTTTTTT
-	-	TRBJ2-2	TRBV6-5	CASSPMTGRTGELFF	TGTGCCAGCAGCCCGATGACAGGGAGGACCGGGGAGCTGTTTTTT
-	-	TRBJ2-2	TRBV11-2	CASSLGRANTGELFF	TGTGCCAGCAGCTTAGGCAGGGCGAACACCGGGGAGCTGTTTTTT
TRBD2	-	TRBJ2-1	TRBV2	CASTSPSGREQFF	TGTGCCAGCACTAGTCCTAGCGGCAGGGAGCAGTTCTTC
-	-	TRBJ2-7	TRBV5-5	CASSGLGDEQYF	TGTGCCAGCAGCGGACTCGGCGACGAGCAGTACTTC
TRBD1	few	TRBJ1-1	TRBV11-1	CASSRTGGSTEAFF	TGTGCCAGCAGCAGGACAGGGGGCAGCACTGAAGCTTTCTTT
TRBD2	-	TRBJ2-3	TRBV5-1	CASSLGLAETDTQYF	TGCGCCAGCAGCTTGGGGCTAGCGGAGACAGATACGCAGTATTTT
-	once	TRBJ2-6	TRBV10-3	CAISAGELKANVLTF	TGTGCCATCAGTGCGGGTGAACTCAAGGCCAACGTCCTGACTTTC
TRBD1	-	TRBJ2-5	TRBV18	CASSRNRGRGQETQYF	TGTGCCAGCTCACGAAACAGGGGGCGCGGTCAAGAGACCCAGTACTTC
-	-	TRBJ2-2	TRBV7-7	CASSLGRQVTGELFF	TGTGCCAGCAGCTTAGGGAGACAGGTCACCGGGGAGCTGTTTTTT
-	once	TRBJ1-4	TRBV5-4	CASSPSGPLNEKLFF	TGTGCCAGCAGCCCGAGCGGCCCTCTTAATGAAAAACTGTTTTTT
TRBD1	-	TRBJ2-7	TRBV6-2/TRBV6-3	CASSVGQGVSYEQYF	TGTGCCAGCAGTGTGGGACAGGGGGTATCCTACGAGCAGTACTTC
-	many	TRBJ2-3	TRBV20-1	CSASRTGITDTQYF	TGCAGTGCTAGTAGAACGGGAATCACAGATACGCAGTATTTT
-	-	TRBJ1-6	TRBV5-1	CASSLGQPNSPLHF	TGCGCCAGCAGCTTAGGACAGCCTAATTCACCCCTCCACTTT
TRBD1	once	TRBJ2-7	TRBV15	CATSRDGQGGDEQYF	TGTGCCACCAGCAGAGACGGACAGGGCGGCGACGAGCAGTACTTC
TRBD1	-	TRBJ1-1	TRBV7-3	CASSPTGGRGPFMNTEAFF	TGTGCCAGCAGCCCAACCGGGGGCAGGGGGCCGTTCATGAACACTGAAGCTTTCTTT
-	medium-sized	TRBJ1-2	TRBV11-2	CASSLAGVGYTF	TGTGCCAGCAGCTTAGCAGGGGTGGGCTACACCTTC
-	once	TRBJ2-2	TRBV7-3	CASRGGLFPGELFF	TGTGCCAGCAGGGGGGGTCTATTCCCCGGGGAGCTGTTTTTT
-	once	TRBJ2-7	TRBV7-9	CASSLASYYEQYF	TGTGCCAGCAGCTTAGCATCTTACTACGAGCAGTACTTC
TRBD1	once	TRBJ1-2	TRBV6-5	CASSYVGRGYYGYTF	TGTGCCAGCAGTTACGTCGGCAGGGGGTACTATGGCTACACCTTC
-	-	TRBJ2-2	TRBV28	CATDSYAFGELFF	TGTGCCACCGATAGTTATGCGTTCGGGGAGCTGTTTTTT
-	-	TRBJ2-7	TRBV28	CASSPDTLTYEQYF	TGTGCCAGCAGTCCCGACACCCTCACCTACGAGCAGTACTTC
-	-	TRBJ1-6	TRBV6-4	CASSDVGQGQSPLHF	TGTGCCAGCAGTGACGTCGGACAAGGGCAATCACCCCTCCACTTT
-	-	TRBJ1-2	TRBV9	CASSASTYNYGYTF	TGTGCCAGCAGCGCTTCCACCTATAACTATGGCTACACCTTC
TRBD2	-	TRBJ2-7	TRBV28	CASSPPGASGRGEQYF	TGTGCCAGCAGCCCTCCTGGGGCTAGCGGGAGAGGCGAGCAGTACTTC
TRBD1	-	TRBJ1-2	TRBV27	CASSERDRGVYTF	TGTGCCAGCAGTGAAAGGGACAGGGGCGTCTACACCTTC
TRBD1	-	TRBJ2-2	TRBV2	CASSRGQAGTGELFF	TGTGCCAGCAGCCGGGGACAGGCAGGGACCGGGGAGCTGTTTTTT
-	-	TRBJ1-1	TRBV5-1	CASSALQGLHTEAFF	TGCGCCAGCAGCGCCCTTCAGGGGCTGCACACTGAAGCTTTCTTT
-	-	TRBJ1-6	TRBV30	CAWVRNERSPLHF	TGTGCCTGGGTAAGGAACGAGCGATCACCCCTCCACTTT
TRBD2	-	TRBJ2-7	TRBV6-6	CASKLAGGPEQYF	TGTGCCAGCAAGCTAGCGGGGGGGCCGGAGCAGTACTTC
-	-	TRBJ1-1	TRBV19	CASSIVGGTEAFF	TGTGCCAGTAGTATAGTGGGGGGAACTGAAGCTTTCTTT
-	-	TRBJ1-1	TRBV10-3	CAISEFRAEDTEAFF	TGTGCCATCAGTGAGTTTAGGGCGGAGGACACTGAAGCTTTCTTT
TRBD1	-	TRBJ1-2	TRBV3-1/TRBV3-2	CASSQDWGQGGFGYTF	TGTGCCAGCAGCCAAGATTGGGGACAGGGGGGCTTTGGCTACACCTTC
-	-	TRBJ1-5	TRBV3-1/TRBV3-2	CASSQVAGNQPQHF	TGTGCCAGCAGCCAAGTCGCGGGAAATCAGCCCCAGCATTTT
TRBD1	-	TRBJ1-1	TRBV30	CAWSSTGLGTEAFF	TGTGCCTGGAGTTCGACAGGGTTGGGCACTGAAGCTTTCTTT
-	-	TRBJ1-5	TRBV20-1	CSARGAGPVHF	TGCAGTGCTAGAGGGGCAGGGCCAGTGCATTTT
TRBD2	few	TRBJ2-3	TRBV9	CASSVGLAGGTSTDTQYF	TGTGCCAGCAGCGTAGGACTAGCGGGGGGGACTAGCACAGATACGCAGTATTTT
TRBD2	-	TRBJ2-1	TRBV27	CASRLRPLAGGPNEQFF	TGTGCCAGCAGGCTCCGACCATTAGCGGGGGGGCCGAATGAGCAGTTCTTC
TRBD1	-	TRBJ1-4	TRBV3-1/TRBV3-2	CASSHFRDRVKKLFF	TGTGCCAGCAGCCACTTCCGGGACAGGGTGAAAAAACTGTTTTTT
TRBD2	-	TRBJ2-7	TRBV27	CASSLGSGLAAYEQYF	TGTGCCAGCAGTCTTGGTTCGGGACTAGCGGCTTACGAGCAGTACTTC
-	-	TRBJ1-2	TRBV6-2/TRBV6-3	CASSYSVVENGYTF	TGTGCCAGCAGTTACTCAGTGGTAGAGAATGGCTACACCTTC
TRBD1	-	TRBJ1-2	TRBV6-1	CASSEAPGQGYGYTF	TGTGCCAGCAGTGAAGCCCCGGGACAGGGATATGGCTACACCTTC
-	-	TRBJ1-2	TRBV20-1	CSASSRGKGGRDYGYTF	TGCAGTGCTAGTTCCCGGGGAAAAGGTGGAAGAGACTATGGCTACACCTTC
-	-	TRBJ1-3	TRBV6-5	CASSSNVGRGNTIYF	TGTGCCAGCAGTTCAAACGTTGGGAGGGGAAACACCATATATTTT
-	-	TRBJ1-1	TRBV3-1/TRBV3-2	CASSQDRGAGYNTEAFF	TGTGCCAGCAGCCAAGATCGTGGGGCCGGATACAACACTGAAGCTTTCTTT
TRBD2	few	TRBJ2-1	TRBV24-1	CATSAGGLDEQFF	TGTGCCACCAGTGCCGGGGGGTTGGATGAGCAGTTCTTC